The entry below gives a single T cell receptor beta chain sequence along with its context. Its antigen is currently unknown. The data were obtained in a study of cytotoxic CD8 clonotypes in ibrutinib-treated CLL. The CDR3 sequence is 18 residues long. Germline CDR1 reads SGHNT; CDR2 reads YENEEA. V lost 2 bases to trimming and J lost 7 bases; unmatched junction nucleotides: 15. Data came from immunoSEQ multiplex PCR; TCRdb stores just in-frame clones and leaves some out. The sample consists of 200,000 to 250,000 clones, about three quarters of them appearing once. Study results and caveats: Clonality rose at ibrutinib response and fell back toward baseline at progression.

The source material was PBMCs, sampled after 24 months of ibrutinib treatment. This chain connects TRBV11-3 to TRBJ2-3, with TRBD2 matching 10 bases. This clonotype was sampled from a human donor with chronic lymphocytic leukemia. In nucleotides, the CDR3 is TGTGCCAGCAGCTTACGAGCGAAAGCGGGAGGGCCTACTTATACGCAGTATTTT. Amino acids: CASSLRAKAGGPTYTQYF.